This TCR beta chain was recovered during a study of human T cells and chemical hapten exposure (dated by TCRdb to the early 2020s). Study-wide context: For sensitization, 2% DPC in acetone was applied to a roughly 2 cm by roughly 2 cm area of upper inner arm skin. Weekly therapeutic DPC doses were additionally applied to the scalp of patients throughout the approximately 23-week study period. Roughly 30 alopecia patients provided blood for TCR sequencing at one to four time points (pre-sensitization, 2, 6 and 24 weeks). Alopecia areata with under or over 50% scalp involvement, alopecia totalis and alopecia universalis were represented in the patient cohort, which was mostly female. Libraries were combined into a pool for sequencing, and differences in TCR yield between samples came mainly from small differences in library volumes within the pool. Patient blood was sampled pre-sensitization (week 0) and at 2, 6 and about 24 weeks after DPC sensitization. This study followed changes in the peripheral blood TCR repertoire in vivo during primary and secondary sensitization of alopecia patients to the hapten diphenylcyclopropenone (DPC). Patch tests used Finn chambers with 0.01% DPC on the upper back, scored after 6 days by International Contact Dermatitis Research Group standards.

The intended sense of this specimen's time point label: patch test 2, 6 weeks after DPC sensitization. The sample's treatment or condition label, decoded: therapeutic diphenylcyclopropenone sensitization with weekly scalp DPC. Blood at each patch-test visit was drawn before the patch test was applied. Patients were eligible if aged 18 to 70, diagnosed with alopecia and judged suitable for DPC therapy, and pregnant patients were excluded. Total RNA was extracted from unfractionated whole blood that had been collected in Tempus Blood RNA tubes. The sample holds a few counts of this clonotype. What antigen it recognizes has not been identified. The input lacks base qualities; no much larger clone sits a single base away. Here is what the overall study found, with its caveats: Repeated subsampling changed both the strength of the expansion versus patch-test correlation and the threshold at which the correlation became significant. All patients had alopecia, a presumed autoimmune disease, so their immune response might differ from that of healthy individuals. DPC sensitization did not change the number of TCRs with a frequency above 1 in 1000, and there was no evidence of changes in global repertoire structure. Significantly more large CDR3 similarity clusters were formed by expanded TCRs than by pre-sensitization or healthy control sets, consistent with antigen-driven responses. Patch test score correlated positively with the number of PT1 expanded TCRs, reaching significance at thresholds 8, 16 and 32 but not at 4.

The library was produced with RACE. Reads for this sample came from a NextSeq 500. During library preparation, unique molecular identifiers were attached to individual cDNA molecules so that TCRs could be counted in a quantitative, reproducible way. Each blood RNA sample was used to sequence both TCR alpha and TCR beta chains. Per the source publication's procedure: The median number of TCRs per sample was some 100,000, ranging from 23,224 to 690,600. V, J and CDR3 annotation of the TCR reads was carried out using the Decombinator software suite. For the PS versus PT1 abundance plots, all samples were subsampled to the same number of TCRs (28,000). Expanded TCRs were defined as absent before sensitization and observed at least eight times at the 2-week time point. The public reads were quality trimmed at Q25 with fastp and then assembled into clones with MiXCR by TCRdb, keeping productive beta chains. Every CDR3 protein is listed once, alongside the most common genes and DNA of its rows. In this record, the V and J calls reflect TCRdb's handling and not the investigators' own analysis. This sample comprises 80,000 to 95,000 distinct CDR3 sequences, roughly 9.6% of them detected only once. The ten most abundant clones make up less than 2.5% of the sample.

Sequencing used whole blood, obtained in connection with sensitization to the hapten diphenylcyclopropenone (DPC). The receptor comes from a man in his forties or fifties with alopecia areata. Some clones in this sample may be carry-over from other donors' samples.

The CDR3 reads as follows: CASTKPWDSSNEQFF. The sequence in DNA is TGTGCCAGCACTAAACCGTGGGACAGTTCCAATGAGCAGTTCTTC. In this chain, TRBV6-2 or TRBV6-3 is recombined with TRBJ2-1, and 7 junctional nucleotides match TRBD1. After removal of 7 bases from V and 6 bases from J, the junction retains 12 bases not matched to a gene. As encoded in the germline V gene, CDR1 is MNHEY while CDR2 is SVGEGT. The CDR3 numbers 15 residues from cysteine through phenylalanine. Just CDR3 DNA is preserved here, 45 bases in frame from base 1.